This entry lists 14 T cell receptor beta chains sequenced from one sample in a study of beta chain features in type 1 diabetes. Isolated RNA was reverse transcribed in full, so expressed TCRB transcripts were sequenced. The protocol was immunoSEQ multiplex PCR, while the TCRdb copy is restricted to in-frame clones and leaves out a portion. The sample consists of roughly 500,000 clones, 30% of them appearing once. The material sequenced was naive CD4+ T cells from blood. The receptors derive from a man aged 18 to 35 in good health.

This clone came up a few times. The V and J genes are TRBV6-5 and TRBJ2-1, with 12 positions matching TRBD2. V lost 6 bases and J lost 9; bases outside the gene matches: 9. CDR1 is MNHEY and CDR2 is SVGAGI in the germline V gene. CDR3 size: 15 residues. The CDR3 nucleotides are TGTGCCAGCAGATATCTAGCGGGAGGGCCGGGTGAGCAGTTCTTC. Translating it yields CASRYLAGGPGEQFF.

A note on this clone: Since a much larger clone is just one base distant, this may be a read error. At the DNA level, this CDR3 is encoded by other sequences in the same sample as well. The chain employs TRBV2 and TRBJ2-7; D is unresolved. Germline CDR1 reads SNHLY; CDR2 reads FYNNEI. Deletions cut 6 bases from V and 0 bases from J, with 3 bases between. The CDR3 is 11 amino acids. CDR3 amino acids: CASSASYEQYF. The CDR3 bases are TGTGCCAGCAGCGCCTCCTACGAGCAGTACTTC.

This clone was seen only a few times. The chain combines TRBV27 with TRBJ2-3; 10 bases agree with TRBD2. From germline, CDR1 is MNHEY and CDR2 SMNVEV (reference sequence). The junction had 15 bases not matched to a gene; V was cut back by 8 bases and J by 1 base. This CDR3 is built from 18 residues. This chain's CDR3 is CASGAATSGITGTDTQYF. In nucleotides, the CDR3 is TGTGCCAGCGGGGCCGCAACTAGCGGGATCACCGGCACAGATACGCAGTATTTT.

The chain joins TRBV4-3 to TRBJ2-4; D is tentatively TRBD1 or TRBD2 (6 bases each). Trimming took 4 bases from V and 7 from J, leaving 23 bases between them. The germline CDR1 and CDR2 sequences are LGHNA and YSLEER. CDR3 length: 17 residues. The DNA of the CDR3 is TGCGCCAGCAGCCCGGTGGGGGGCTGGGGGCTTCATAACATTCAGTACTTC. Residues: CASSPVGGWGLHNIQYF.

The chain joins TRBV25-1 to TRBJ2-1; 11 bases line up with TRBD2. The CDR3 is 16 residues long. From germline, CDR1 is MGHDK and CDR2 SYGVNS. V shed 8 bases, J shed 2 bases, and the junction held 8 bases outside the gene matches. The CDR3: CASRPGTSGPYNEQFF. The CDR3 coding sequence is TGTGCCAGCCGCCCGGGGACTAGCGGTCCCTACAATGAGCAGTTCTTC.

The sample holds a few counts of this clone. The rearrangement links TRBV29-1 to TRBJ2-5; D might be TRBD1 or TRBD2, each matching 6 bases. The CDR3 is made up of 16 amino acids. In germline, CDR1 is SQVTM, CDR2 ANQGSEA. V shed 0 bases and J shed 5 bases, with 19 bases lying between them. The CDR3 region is CSVEEGGGIISETQYF. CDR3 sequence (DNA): TGCAGCGTTGAAGAGGGGGGCGGGATAATCTCCGAGACCCAGTACTTC.

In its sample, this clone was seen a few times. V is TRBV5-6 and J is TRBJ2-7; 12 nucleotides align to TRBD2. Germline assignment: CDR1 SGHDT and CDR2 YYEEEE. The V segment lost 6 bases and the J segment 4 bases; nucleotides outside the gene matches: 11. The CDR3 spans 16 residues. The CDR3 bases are TGTGCCAGCACCCCCGGACTAGCGGGGACCCCTTACGAGCAGTACTTC. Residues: CASTPGLAGTPYEQYF. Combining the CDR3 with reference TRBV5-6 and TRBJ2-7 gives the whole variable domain DAGVTQSPTHLIKTRGQQVTLRCSPKSGHDTVSWYQQALGQGPQFIFQYYEEEERQRGNFPDRFSGHQFPNYSSELNVNALLLGDSALYLCASTPGLAGTPYEQYFGPGTRLTVT.

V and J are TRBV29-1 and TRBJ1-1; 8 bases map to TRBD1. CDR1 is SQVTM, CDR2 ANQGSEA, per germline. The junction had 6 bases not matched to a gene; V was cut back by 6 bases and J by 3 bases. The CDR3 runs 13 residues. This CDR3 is CSVRQGSDTEAFF. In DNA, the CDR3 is TGCAGCGTAAGACAGGGGTCGGACACTGAAGCTTTCTTT.

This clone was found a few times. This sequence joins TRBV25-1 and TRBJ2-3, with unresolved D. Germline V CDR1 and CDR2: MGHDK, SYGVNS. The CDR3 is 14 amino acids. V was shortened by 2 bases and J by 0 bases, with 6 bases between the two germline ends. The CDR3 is CASSEPSSTDTQYF. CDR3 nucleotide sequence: TGTGCCAGCAGTGAACCCTCTAGCACAGATACGCAGTATTTT.

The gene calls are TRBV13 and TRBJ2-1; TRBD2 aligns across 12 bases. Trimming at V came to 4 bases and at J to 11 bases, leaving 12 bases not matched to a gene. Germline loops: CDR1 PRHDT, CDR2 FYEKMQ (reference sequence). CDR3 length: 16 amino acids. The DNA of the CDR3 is TGTGCCAGCAGCTCCGATGGACTAGCGGGGTACAGTAAGCAGTTCTTC. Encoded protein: CASSSDGLAGYSKQFF. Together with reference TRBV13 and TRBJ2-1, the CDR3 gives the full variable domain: AAGVIQSPRHLIKEKRETATLKCYPIPRHDTVYWYQQGPGQDPQFLISFYEKMQSDKGSIPDRFSAQQFSDYHSELNMSSLELGDSALYFCASSSDGLAGYSKQFFGPGTRLTVL.

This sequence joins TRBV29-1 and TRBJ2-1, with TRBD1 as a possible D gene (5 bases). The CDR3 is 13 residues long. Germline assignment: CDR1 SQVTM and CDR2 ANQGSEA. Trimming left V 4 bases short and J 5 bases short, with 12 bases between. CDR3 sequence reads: CSVGGQTHNEQFF. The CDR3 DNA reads TGCAGCGTTGGGGGCCAGACCCACAATGAGCAGTTCTTC.

CDR3 amino acids: CASSQAEGGTYNEQFF. For the CDR3, the DNA is TGCGCCAGCAGCCAAGCGGAGGGGGGGACCTACAATGAGCAGTTCTTC. The V call is TRBV4-1, the J call TRBJ2-1, with D possibly being TRBD2 (7 bases). Deletions cut 1 base from V and 2 bases from J, with 12 bases between. Germline V CDR1 and CDR2: MGHRA, YSYEKL. This CDR3 region has 16 residues.

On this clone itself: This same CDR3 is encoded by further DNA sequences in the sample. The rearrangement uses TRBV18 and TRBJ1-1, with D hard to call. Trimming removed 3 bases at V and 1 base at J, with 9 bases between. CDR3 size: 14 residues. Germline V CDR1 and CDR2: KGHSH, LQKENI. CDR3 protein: CASSPPGGNTEAFF. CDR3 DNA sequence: TGTGCCAGCTCACCGCCCGGAGGGAACACTGAAGCTTTCTTT.

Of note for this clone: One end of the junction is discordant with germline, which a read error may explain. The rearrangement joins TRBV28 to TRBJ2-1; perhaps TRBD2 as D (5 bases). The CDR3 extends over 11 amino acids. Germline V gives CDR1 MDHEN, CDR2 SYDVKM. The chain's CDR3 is CASSFPGYHLF. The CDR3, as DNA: TGTGCCAGCAGTTTCCCGGGATACCATCTCTTC.